This paragraph reports one T cell receptor beta chain. Its antigen is undetermined. PCR primers comprised 60 Vbeta and 13 Jbeta primers. Libraries were prepared by immunoSEQ multiplex PCR; TCRdb keeps only in-frame clonotypes and omits some of them. The table includes 160,000 or so clones, about 77% detected once. This sample was taken from a study of cytomegalovirus exposure and HLA in healthy donors. General observations from the study: Later analysis revealed greater clonal expansion in HLA-associated TCR beta chains than in equally common others.

The V gene's germline CDR1 is PRHDT and CDR2 FYEKMQ (reference sequence). Trimming cost V 5 bases and J 3 bases; bases outside gene matches: 1. The CDR3 spans 12 residues. Source material: PBMCs. This clonotype was sampled from a man aged 25-45 years in good health and CMV-seronegative. The rearrangement joins TRBV13 to TRBJ2-7; 7 nucleotides match TRBD1. CDR3 nucleotides: TGTGCCAGCAGCAGGGACAGCTACGAGCAGTACTTC. This translates into CASSRDSYEQYF.